Detailed here is one T cell receptor beta chain. In this sample, this clonotype turned up a few times. No cognate antigen has been identified for it. Base qualities are missing; no much larger clone stands one base away. This record belongs to a study of T cells in Graves' hyperthyroidism and ophthalmopathy (dated by TCRdb to about 2019). Context from the whole study: Peripheral blood samples were taken at the time of initial diagnosis, prior to any treatment. To identify distinguishing TCR V-J signatures, a discovery cohort of 95 to 100 patients was used, comprising 43 with Graves' ophthalmopathy and around 60 with stable Graves' hyperthyroidism. An independent validation cohort of about 20 hyperthyroidism patients and 17 patients who later progressed to ophthalmopathy tested prospective prediction of ophthalmopathy. The approximately 100 discovery patients were randomly divided into training and test sets at a 7:3 ratio. Thyroid tissue and blood T-cell repertoires from roughly six Graves' hyperthyroidism patients were also compared in the study. Once sampling was done, hyperthyroidism patients were given methimazole at a starting dose of 30 mg daily, whereas ophthalmopathy patients were given high-dose intravenous methylprednisolone. The paper describes TCR Vbeta CDR3 sequencing of roughly 130 peripheral blood samples, made up of roughly 45 ophthalmopathy patients, around 78 hyperthyroidism patients and some 17 progressor patients.

Points the paper makes about the study in general: Ophthalmopathy was separated from stable hyperthyroidism by a 13 V-J signature model, with approximately 90% sensitivity and about 81% specificity obtained in cross-validation and 80%/75% obtained in testing. Sample size was not statistically predetermined, and blinding of investigators to group allocation was not performed. During validation, the model predicted progression to ophthalmopathy a median of roughly 7.1 months ahead of onset, with around 70% sensitivity and roughly 72% specificity. Most expanded thyroid clonotypes (frequency above 0.001) were also found in blood, which suggests that blood repertoires may mirror thyroid immune responses.

The TCR beta CDR3 regions were amplified from RNA transcripts. A first-round RT-PCR of the TCR CDR3 used the HTBI primer set with the Qiagen OneStep RT-PCR kit. The libraries were constructed in a second round of multiplex PCR and then size-selected and purified. The libraries were sequenced on an Illumina HiSeq2000 using paired-end 100 bp reads. In the authors' own workflow: Raw data were processed with SOAPnuke, discarding reads with adapters, uncalled bases, mean Phred below 15, or no exact constant-primer or identifier match. High-quality paired reads were merged using COPE v1.2.5, and each unique nucleotide sequence was defined as a clonotype. Clonotypes were aligned to IMGT TRBV, TRBD and TRBJ reference segments using MiTCR v1.1. Analysis was restricted to V-J combinations with a frequency above 0.0001, which covered 99.2% of repertoires. A TCS score was defined as the ratio between F50 (clonal expansion) and ExV (chaos), using BLOSUM62-based TCRdist between CDR3 peptides within each V-J. Welch's t-statistics and random forest reduced approximately 520 V-J features to around 14, which were used in a naive Bayes classifier (R e1071). Using fastp trimming at Q25 and MiXCR clonotype assembly, TCRdb reanalyzed the public sequencing data and kept in-frame beta chains. Duplicate CDR3 protein sequences are folded into a single record with the most common DNA and genes. The V and J calls, along with clone size, are taken from TCRdb and not from the paper's own processing. The sample yields 490,000 or so distinct CDR3 sequences; less than 20% were counted once. The ten largest clonotypes hold roughly 50% of the sample.

Moderately to severely active disease, a Clinical Activity Score of at least 3, a NOSPECS grade of at least 4, and a duration under 3 months were present in ophthalmopathy patients. Exclusion was applied to patients with uncontrolled infections, other autoimmune diseases, pregnancy or lactation. Diagnoses were based on clinical symptoms, serum thyroxine and TRAb, thyroid ultrasound and orbital computed tomography. PBMCs were isolated from about 9.2 ml of fresh peripheral blood by Ficoll-Paque density gradient centrifugation. Total RNA was extracted using Trizol reagent, and RNA quality was assessed on an Agilent 2100 Bioanalyzer. The CDR1 and CDR2 encoded by the germline V gene (reference sequence) are LNHDA and SQIVND. The CDR3 spans 14 residues, from the cysteine through the phenylalanine. The retained sequence is limited to the CDR3, 42 bases, with the frame set at the first base. V is cut by 6 bases and J by 4 bases, and the space between the germline ends is 12 bases.

This chain is built from TRBV19 and TRBJ2-2; possibly the D gene is TRBD2, per 5 matching bases. Sequenced sample: blood. This sequence was found in a man aged 35-49 years with Graves' ophthalmopathy. The bases are TGTGCCAGTAGCGAGGGCAGATTCACCGGGGAGCTGTTTTTT. Protein translation: CASSEGRFTGELFF.